The TCR beta chain under discussion was sequenced for a study of shared clonotypes between healthy human individuals. Regarding the study as a whole: Compared with clonotypes that all four donors shared, non-shared clonotypes had lower generation probabilities. Across subsets, estimated richness was generally greater for naive than for memory populations.

Trimming stripped 4 bases from V and 6 bases from J, with 15 bases between. Germline V gene lookup returns CDR1 SGDLS and CDR2 YYNGEE. The CDR3 sequence is 14 residues long. Details on this clone: Its antigen remains unidentified.

In the naive CD8 group, cells lacked CD45RO and were positively selected for CCR7, so terminally differentiated effector memory CD45RA+ cells were left out. Sequenced by immunoSEQ multiplex PCR; TCRdb stores in-frame clones only, minus some. The table includes hundreds of thousands of clones, 92% detected once. This sequence joins TRBV9 and TRBJ2-3; D is possibly TRBD2 (5 bases). The sequencing sample was made of naive CD8+ T cells sorted from blood. This sequence originates from a man aged 30-40 years in good health. CDR3 sequence: CASSQHRGWDTQYF. Written as DNA, the CDR3 is TGTGCCAGCAGCCAGCACCGGGGATGGGATACGCAGTATTTT. Complete variable domain (other parts from reference TRBV9 and TRBJ2-3): DSGVTQTPKHLITATGQRVTLRCSPRSGDLSVYWYQQSLDQGLQFLIQYYNGEERAKGNILERFSAQQFPDLHSELNLSSLELGDSALYFCASSQHRGWDTQYFGPGTRLTVL.